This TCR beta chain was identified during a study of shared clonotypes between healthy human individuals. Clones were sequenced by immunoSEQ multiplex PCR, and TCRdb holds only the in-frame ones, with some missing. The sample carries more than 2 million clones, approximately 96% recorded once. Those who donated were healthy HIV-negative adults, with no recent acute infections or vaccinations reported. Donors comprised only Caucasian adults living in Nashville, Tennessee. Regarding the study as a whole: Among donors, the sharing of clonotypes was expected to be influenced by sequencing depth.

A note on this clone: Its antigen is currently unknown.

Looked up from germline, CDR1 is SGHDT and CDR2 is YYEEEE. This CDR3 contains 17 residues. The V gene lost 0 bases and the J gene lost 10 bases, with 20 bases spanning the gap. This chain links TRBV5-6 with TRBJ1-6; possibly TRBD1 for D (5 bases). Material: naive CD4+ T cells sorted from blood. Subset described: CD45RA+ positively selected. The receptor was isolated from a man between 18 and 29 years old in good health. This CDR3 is CASSLVGRVRVVSPLHF. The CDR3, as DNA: TGTGCCAGCAGCTTGGTGGGCCGTGTCAGGGTAGTCTCACCCCTCCACTTT.